The 13 T cell receptor beta chains given below trace back to one sample, sequenced in a study of T cell responses to AZD1222 COVID-19 vaccine. The repertoire was sequenced with immunoSEQ multiplex PCR; TCRdb's copy has only in-frame clones and lacks some. The data show roughly 170,000 clones, about 86% seen once. The sequencing used peripheral blood, collected on day 0 of AZD1222 vaccination. The receptor set was obtained from an adult in good health.

The chain links TRBV28 to TRBJ2-1, with D unclear. Germline CDR1 and CDR2: MDHEN and SYDVKM. The CDR3 loop spans 13 amino acids. Between the trimmed V and J ends, which lost 3 bases and 13 bases, there was a span of 16 bases. As DNA, the CDR3 is TGTGCCAGCAGTTTCTCGGACCTTCCCCTACAGTTCTTC. Encoded protein: CASSFSDLPLQFF. Looking up the rest from reference TRBV28 and TRBJ2-1 gives the full variable domain: DVKVTQSSRYLVKRTGEKVFLECVQDMDHENMFWYRQDPGLGLRLIYFSYDVKMKEKGDIPEGYSVSREKKERFSLILESASTNQTSMYLCASSFSDLPLQFFGPGTRLTVL.

The V and J genes are TRBV13 and TRBJ2-5; D unclear. CDR3 size: 15 residues. Germline CDR1 is PRHDT and CDR2 is FYEKMQ (reference sequence). V lost 5 bases, J lost 2 bases, and 15 bases lay in between. DNA of the CDR3: TGTGCCAGCAGCCCAACTTCGCCTGGACAAGAGACCCAGTACTTC. This translates into CASSPTSPGQETQYF.

The chain combines TRBV2 with TRBJ2-5, with D perhaps matching TRBD2 (5 bases). The CDR3 loop spans 13 amino acids. The germline V and J ends were trimmed by 5 bases and 7 bases, with 14 bases remaining between them. Germline CDR1 is SNHLY and CDR2 is FYNNEI. CDR3 sequence reads: CASSRSSRGTQYF. The CDR3 DNA reads as TGTGCCAGCAGTAGGAGCTCCCGGGGGACCCAGTACTTC.

The chain links TRBV7-2 to TRBJ2-7, with D possibly TRBD2 on 5 matching bases. The V end was cut by 5 bases, the J end by 7 bases, with 18 bases between. The germline V gene has CDR1 SGHTA and CDR2 FQGNSA. This CDR3 comprises 14 residues. DNA of the CDR3: TGTGCCAGCAGCCCCGGGTTTGGGAGTGGGGAGCAGTACTTC. This translates into CASSPGFGSGEQYF.

This clone was found once. The chain joins TRBV25-1 to TRBJ2-2; 14 bases map to TRBD2. J was trimmed by 3 bases and V by 3 bases; bases with no gene match: 6. Germline V gives CDR1 MGHDK, CDR2 SYGVNS. This CDR3 contains 18 residues. CDR3 DNA: TGTGCCAGCAGTGAGAATCCGGGACTAGCGGGAGACACCGGGGAGCTGTTTTTT. Translated: CASSENPGLAGDTGELFF.

The V call is TRBV19, the J call TRBJ1-5; D ambiguous. Germline loops: CDR1 LNHDA, CDR2 SQIVND (reference sequence). Trimming removed 3 bases from V and 6 bases from J, with 12 bases in between. This CDR3 spans 14 amino acids. CDR3 in DNA: TGTGCCAGTAGTATTACGGGGAAAGGTCAGCCCCAGCATTTT. It is translated as CASSITGKGQPQHF. The complete variable domain, with remaining parts taken from reference TRBV19 and TRBJ1-5, reads DGGITQSPKYLFRKEGQNVTLSCEQNLNHDAMYWYRQDPGQGLRLIYYSQIVNDFQKGDIAEGYSVSREKKESFPLTVTSAQKNPTAFYLCASSITGKGQPQHFGDGTRLSIL.

The rearrangement joins TRBV5-6 to TRBJ1-2; 10 nucleotides agree with TRBD1. The CDR3 covers 15 residues. The germline V gene has CDR1 SGHDT and CDR2 YYEEEE. J was trimmed by 3 bases and V by 2 bases; bases with no gene match: 4. The CDR3 protein is CASSFPGQGYYGYTF. In DNA form, the CDR3 reads TGTGCCAGCAGCTTCCCGGGACAGGGGTACTATGGCTACACCTTC.

This sequence joins TRBV9 and TRBJ1-4; tentatively, D is TRBD1 (5 bases). Germline V gives CDR1 SGDLS, CDR2 YYNGEE. Trimming cost V 3 bases and J 0 bases, with 9 bases left between them. The CDR3 is 15 amino acids. CDR3: CASSGSGATNEKLFF. In DNA form, the CDR3 reads TGTGCCAGCAGCGGGTCGGGGGCAACTAATGAAAAACTGTTTTTT. Using reference TRBV9 and TRBJ1-4 for the parts outside the CDR3, the full variable domain is DSGVTQTPKHLITATGQRVTLRCSPRSGDLSVYWYQQSLDQGLQFLIQYYNGEERAKGNILERFSAQQFPDLHSELNLSSLELGDSALYFCASSGSGATNEKLFFGSGTQLSVL.

This clone was seen just once. V is TRBV18 and J is TRBJ2-5, with 9 bases identical to TRBD1. Germline lookup yields CDR1 KGHSH and CDR2 LQKENI. The CDR3 is 16 residues long. V dropped 2 bases and J dropped 2; count of bases not matched to a gene: 6. For the CDR3, the DNA is TGTGCCAGCTCACCAGGAGGGACAGGGTATCAAGAGACCCAGTACTTC. It specifies CASSPGGTGYQETQYF.

The chain employs TRBV11-3 and TRBJ2-2; tentative D call: TRBD1 (7 bases). Germline CDR1 SGHNT, CDR2 YENEEA. The CDR3 is 16 residues long. V dropped 1 base and J dropped 4 bases, with 13 bases sitting between them. This CDR3 reads CASSLAGGRTTGELFF. Here the CDR3 DNA reads TGTGCCAGCAGCTTAGCAGGGGGGCGCACCACCGGGGAGCTGTTTTTT.

V and J are TRBV4-3 and TRBJ1-4; 8 nucleotides agree with TRBD1. Germline CDR1 is LGHNA and CDR2 is YSLEER. The CDR3 loop spans 15 amino acids. With V trimmed by 2 bases and J by 8 bases, 7 bases remained unmatched. The CDR3 bases are TGCGCCAGCAGCCAAAGCAGGGGGCTTGGGGAAAAACTGTTTTTT. This encodes CASSQSRGLGEKLFF.

The CDR3 DNA reads TGTGCCAGCAGCTTTGGGATGGTACCCCTCCACTTT. It encodes CASSFGMVPLHF. The chain recombines TRBV5-6 with TRBJ1-6; D is undetermined. Trimming pared 2 bases from V and 12 bases from J, leaving 9 bases between. The CDR3 spans 12 residues. In germline, CDR1 is SGHDT, CDR2 YYEEEE.

This clone came up once. This chain uses TRBV5-6 with TRBJ2-3; D not certain. This CDR3 has 14 amino acids. V gave up 4 bases and J gave up 2 bases, with 11 bases separating them. Germline CDR1 and CDR2: SGHDT and YYEEEE. CDR3 sequence reads: CASSAPQVTDTQYF. As DNA, the CDR3 is TGTGCCAGCAGCGCGCCTCAGGTCACAGATACGCAGTATTTT. Looking up the rest from reference TRBV5-6 and TRBJ2-3 gives the full variable domain: DAGVTQSPTHLIKTRGQQVTLRCSPKSGHDTVSWYQQALGQGPQFIFQYYEEEERQRGNFPDRFSGHQFPNYSSELNVNALLLGDSALYLCASSAPQVTDTQYFGPGTRLTVL.